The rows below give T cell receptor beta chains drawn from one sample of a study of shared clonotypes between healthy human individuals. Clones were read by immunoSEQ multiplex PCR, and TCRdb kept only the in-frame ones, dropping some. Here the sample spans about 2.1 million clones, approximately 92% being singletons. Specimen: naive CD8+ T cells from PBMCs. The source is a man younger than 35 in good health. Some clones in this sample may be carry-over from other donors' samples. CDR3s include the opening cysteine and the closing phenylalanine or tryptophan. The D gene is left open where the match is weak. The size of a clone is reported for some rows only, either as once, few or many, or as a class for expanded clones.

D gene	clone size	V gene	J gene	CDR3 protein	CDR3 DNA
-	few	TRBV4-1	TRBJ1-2	CASSQVLSQEFTF	TGCGCCAGCAGCCAAGTCCTAAGCCAGGAGTTCACCTTC
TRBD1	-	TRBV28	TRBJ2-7	CASSFYGQGIDEQYF	TGTGCCAGCAGTTTCTATGGACAGGGAATCGACGAGCAGTACTTC
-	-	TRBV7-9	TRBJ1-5	CASSNASPGQPQHF	TGTGCCAGCAGCAATGCCTCGCCGGGTCAGCCCCAGCATTTT
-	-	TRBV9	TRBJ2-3	CASSVGPSGSVLDTQYF	TGTGCCAGCAGCGTAGGCCCTTCCGGGAGTGTACTTGATACGCAGTATTTT
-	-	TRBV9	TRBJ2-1	CASSVGGGHEQFF	TGTGCCAGCAGCGTAGGTGGAGGGCATGAGCAGTTCTTC
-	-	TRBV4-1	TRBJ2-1	CASSQARAGGSYNEQFF	TGCGCCAGCAGCCAAGCTCGTGCTGGGGGGTCCTACAATGAGCAGTTCTTC
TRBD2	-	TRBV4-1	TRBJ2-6	CASSQGRLAGHSGANVLTF	TGCGCCAGCAGCCAAGGTCGACTAGCGGGACACTCTGGGGCCAACGTCCTGACTTTC
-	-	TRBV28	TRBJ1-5	CASSSGLPQHF	TGTGCCAGCAGTTCCGGTCTACCCCAGCATTTT
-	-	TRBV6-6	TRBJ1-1	CASSSLLNTEAFF	TGTGCCAGCAGCTCCCTCCTGAACACTGAAGCTTTCTTT
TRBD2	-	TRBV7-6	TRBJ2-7	CASSLSSGTYEQYF	TGTGCCAGCAGCTTAAGTAGCGGGACTTACGAGCAGTACTTC
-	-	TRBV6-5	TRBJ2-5	CASTHRESQETQYF	TGTGCCAGCACCCACCGTGAGAGTCAAGAGACCCAGTACTTC
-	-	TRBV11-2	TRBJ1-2	CASSPGYGYTF	TGTGCCAGCAGCCCAGGGTACGGCTACACCTTC
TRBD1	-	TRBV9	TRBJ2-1	CASSQGQGVHNEQFF	TGTGCCAGCAGCCAGGGACAGGGGGTCCACAATGAGCAGTTCTTC
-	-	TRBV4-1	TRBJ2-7	CASSQGMGSSYEQYF	TGCGCCAGCAGCCAAGGTATGGGGAGCTCCTACGAGCAGTACTTC
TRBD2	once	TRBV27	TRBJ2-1	CASSLATSGGDEQFF	TGTGCCAGCAGTTTGGCGACTAGCGGTGGCGATGAGCAGTTCTTC
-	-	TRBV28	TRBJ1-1	CASSLSLELGDTEAFF	TGTGCCAGCAGTTTATCATTAGAACTGGGGGACACTGAAGCTTTCTTT
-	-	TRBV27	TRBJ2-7	CASSFTRVPHEQYF	TGTGCCAGCAGTTTTACGCGGGTGCCGCACGAGCAGTACTTC
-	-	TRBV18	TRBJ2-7	CASSPDRTYEQYF	TGTGCCAGCTCACCAGACAGAACCTACGAGCAGTACTTC
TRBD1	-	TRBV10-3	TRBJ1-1	CAIRTGNTEAFF	TGTGCCATCAGGACAGGGAATACTGAAGCTTTCTTT
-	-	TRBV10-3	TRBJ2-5	CAISESFAPQETQYF	TGTGCCATCAGTGAGTCGTTCGCCCCCCAAGAGACCCAGTACTTC
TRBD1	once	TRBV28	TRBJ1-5	CASRFMTGASQPQHF	TGTGCCAGCAGATTTATGACAGGGGCTTCTCAGCCCCAGCATTTT
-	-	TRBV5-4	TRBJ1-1	CASSAGQMNTEAFF	TGTGCCAGCAGCGCCGGACAGATGAACACTGAAGCTTTCTTT
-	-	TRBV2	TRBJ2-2	CASSEGGPTGELFF	TGTGCCAGCAGTGAAGGGGGACCCACCGGGGAGCTGTTTTTT
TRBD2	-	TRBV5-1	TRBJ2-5	CASSQGLAGVFLETQYF	TGCGCCAGCAGCCAAGGACTAGCGGGAGTCTTTTTAGAGACCCAGTACTTC
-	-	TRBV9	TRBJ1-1	CASSVVRVGGEAFF	TGTGCCAGCAGCGTAGTTAGGGTAGGTGGTGAAGCTTTCTTT
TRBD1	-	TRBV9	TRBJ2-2	CASSVPLAGGGELFF	TGTGCCAGCAGCGTACCCCTAGCAGGGGGCGGGGAGCTGTTTTTT
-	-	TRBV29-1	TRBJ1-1	CSVDAQGSTEAFF	TGCAGCGTTGATGCCCAGGGGAGCACTGAAGCTTTCTTT
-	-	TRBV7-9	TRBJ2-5	CASSFMTPEETQYF	TGTGCCAGCAGCTTCATGACCCCCGAAGAGACCCAGTACTTC
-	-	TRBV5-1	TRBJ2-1	CASSLGPRGNEQFF	TGCGCCAGCAGCTTGGGGCCTCGAGGGAATGAGCAGTTCTTC
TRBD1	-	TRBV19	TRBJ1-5	CASSSWTGNNQPQHF	TGTGCCAGTAGTTCATGGACAGGGAACAATCAGCCCCAGCATTTT
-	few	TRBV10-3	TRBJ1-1	CAISALNTEAFF	TGTGCCATCAGTGCTCTGAACACTGAAGCTTTCTTT
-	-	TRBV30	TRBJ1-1	CAWSVGQGFAFF	TGTGCCTGGAGTGTGGGGCAGGGGTTCGCTTTCTTT
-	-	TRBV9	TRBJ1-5	CASSVVVGGRGSQPQHF	TGTGCCAGCAGCGTAGTAGTGGGAGGAAGGGGGAGCCAGCCCCAGCATTTT
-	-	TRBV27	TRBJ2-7	CASSYPPRTSYEQYF	TGTGCCAGCAGTTACCCCCCCAGGACCTCCTACGAGCAGTACTTC
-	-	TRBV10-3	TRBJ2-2	CAISGGFNTGELFF	TGTGCCATCAGTGGAGGGTTTAACACCGGGGAGCTGTTTTTT
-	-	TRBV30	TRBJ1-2	CAWSLRGYGYTF	TGTGCCTGGAGCCTACGAGGGTATGGCTACACCTTC
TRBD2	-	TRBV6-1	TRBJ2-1	CASSAFPTGGSYSFEQFF	TGTGCCAGCAGTGCCTTCCCTACGGGCGGGAGTTATTCGTTTGAGCAGTTCTTC
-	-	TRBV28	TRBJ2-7	CASSPQSYYEQYF	TGTGCCAGCAGCCCCCAGTCTTACTACGAGCAGTACTTC
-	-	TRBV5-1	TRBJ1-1	CASSLDNTGRARVNTEAFF	TGCGCCAGCAGCTTGGACAATACAGGGAGGGCTAGGGTGAACACTGAAGCTTTCTTT
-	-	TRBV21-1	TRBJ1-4	CASSKGRGKNEKLFF	TGTGCCAGCAGCAAAGGGCGGGGCAAGAATGAAAAACTGTTTTTT
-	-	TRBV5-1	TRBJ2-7	CASSHRGYEQYF	TGCGCCAGCAGCCATAGAGGGTACGAGCAGTACTTC